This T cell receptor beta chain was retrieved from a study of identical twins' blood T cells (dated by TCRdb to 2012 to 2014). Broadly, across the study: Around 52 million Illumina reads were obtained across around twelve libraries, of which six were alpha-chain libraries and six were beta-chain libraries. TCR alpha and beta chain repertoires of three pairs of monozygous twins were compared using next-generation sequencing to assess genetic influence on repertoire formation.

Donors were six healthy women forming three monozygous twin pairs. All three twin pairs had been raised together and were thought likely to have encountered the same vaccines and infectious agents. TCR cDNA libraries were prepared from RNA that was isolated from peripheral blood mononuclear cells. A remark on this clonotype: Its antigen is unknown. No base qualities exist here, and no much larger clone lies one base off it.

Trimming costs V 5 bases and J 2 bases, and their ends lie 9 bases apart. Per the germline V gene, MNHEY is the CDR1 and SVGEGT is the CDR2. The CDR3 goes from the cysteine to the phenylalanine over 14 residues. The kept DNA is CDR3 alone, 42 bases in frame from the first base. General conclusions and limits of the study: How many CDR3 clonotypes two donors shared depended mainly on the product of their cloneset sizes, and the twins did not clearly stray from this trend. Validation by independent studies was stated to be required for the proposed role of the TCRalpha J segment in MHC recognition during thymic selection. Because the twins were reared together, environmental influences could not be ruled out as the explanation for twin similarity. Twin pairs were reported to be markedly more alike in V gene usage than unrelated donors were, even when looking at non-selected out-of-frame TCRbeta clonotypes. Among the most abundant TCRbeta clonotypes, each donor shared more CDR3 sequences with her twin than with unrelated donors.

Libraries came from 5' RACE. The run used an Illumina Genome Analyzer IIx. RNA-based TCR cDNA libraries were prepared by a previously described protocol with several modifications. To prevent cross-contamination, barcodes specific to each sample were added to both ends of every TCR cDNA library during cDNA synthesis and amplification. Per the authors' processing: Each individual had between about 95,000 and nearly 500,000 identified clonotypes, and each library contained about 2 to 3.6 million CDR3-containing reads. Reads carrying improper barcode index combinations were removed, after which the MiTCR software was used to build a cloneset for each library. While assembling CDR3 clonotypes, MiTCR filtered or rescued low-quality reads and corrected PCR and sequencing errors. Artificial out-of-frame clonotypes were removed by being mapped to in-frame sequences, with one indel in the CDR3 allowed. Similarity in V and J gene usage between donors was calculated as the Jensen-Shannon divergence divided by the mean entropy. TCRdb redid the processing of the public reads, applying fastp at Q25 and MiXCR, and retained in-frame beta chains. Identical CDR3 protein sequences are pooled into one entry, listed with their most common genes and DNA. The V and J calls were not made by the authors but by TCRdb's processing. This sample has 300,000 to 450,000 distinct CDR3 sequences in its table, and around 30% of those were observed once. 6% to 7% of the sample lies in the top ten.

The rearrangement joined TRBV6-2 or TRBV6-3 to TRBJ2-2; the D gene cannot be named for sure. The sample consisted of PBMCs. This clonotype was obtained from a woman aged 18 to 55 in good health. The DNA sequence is TGTGCCAGCAGTATTCAGGCAAACACCGGGGAGCTGTTTTTT. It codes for CASSIQANTGELFF.